This T cell receptor (beta chain) was captured in a study of human T cells and chemical hapten exposure. The CDR3 is made up of 16 amino acids. Looked up from germline, CDR1 is SSHAT and CDR2 is FNYEAQ (reference sequence). The sample's time point: patch test 1, 2 weeks after DPC sensitization. Treatment denoted: therapeutic diphenylcyclopropenone sensitization with weekly scalp DPC. Only after blood had been drawn was each patch test applied. This clonotype was picked up one time. Its specificity is not known. An end of the junction differs from the germline gene, which may be a read error. Overall study results and limits: Expanded TCRs formed significantly more large CDR3 similarity clusters than controls.

It was the library that attached unique molecular identifiers to individual cDNA molecules. MiXCR, applied by TCRdb to the RACE reads, yields one record per CDR3 protein. In the table there are tens of thousands of distinct CDR3 sequences, about 10% of which are singletons. Sequenced material: whole blood, taken in connection with sensitization to the hapten diphenylcyclopropenone (DPC). The origin of this receptor is a man aged 40-50 years with alopecia areata. Some clones in this sample may be carry-over from other donors' samples. The gene calls are TRBV7-7 and TRBJ2-1; TRBD2 aligns across 7 bases. For the CDR3, the DNA is TGTGCTAGCAGCGGGAACAGGAGACGGTATTACAATGAGCAGTTCTTC. The encoded protein is CASSGNRRRYYNEQFF.